The rows below give T cell receptor beta chains drawn from one sample of a study of T cell responses to AZD1222 COVID-19 vaccine. Libraries were prepared by immunoSEQ multiplex PCR; TCRdb keeps only in-frame clonotypes and omits some of them. Here the sample spans roughly 150,000 clones, approximately 89% being singletons. Specimen: peripheral blood, collected on day 0 of MenACWY control vaccination. The receptors derive from an adult in good health. CDR3s include the opening cysteine and the closing phenylalanine or tryptophan. Each record gives: clone size, V gene, CDR3 protein. Clone size is shown for a subset of rows, as once, few, many or a class of expanded clone.

clone_size: .; v_call: TRBV7-2; cdr3_aa: CASSWGDSYEQYF
clone_size: .; v_call: TRBV10-3; cdr3_aa: CAISRGLADNEQFF
clone_size: .; v_call: TRBV7-3; cdr3_aa: CASSLILAGGAGELFF
clone_size: .; v_call: TRBV29-1; cdr3_aa: CSVGNTEAFF
clone_size: .; v_call: TRBV19; cdr3_aa: CASRGTATIF
clone_size: .; v_call: TRBV7-7; cdr3_aa: CASSLALGSETQYF
clone_size: .; v_call: TRBV24-1; cdr3_aa: CATSHRGSNYGYTF
clone_size: once; v_call: TRBV7-2; cdr3_aa: CASSSNAPGSGNTIYF
clone_size: .; v_call: TRBV5-1; cdr3_aa: CASTDPGQGASEQYF
clone_size: .; v_call: TRBV5-1; cdr3_aa: CASSPPLTGGEMQETQYF
clone_size: .; v_call: TRBV7-9; cdr3_aa: CASSLLSPRDTEAFF
clone_size: .; v_call: TRBV5-4; cdr3_aa: CASSFKQGANYGYTF
clone_size: .; v_call: TRBV2; cdr3_aa: CASSIQGSDTDTQYF
clone_size: .; v_call: TRBV5-6; cdr3_aa: CASGFLGETANVLTF
clone_size: .; v_call: TRBV4-2; cdr3_aa: CASSRGTSGVYNEQFF
clone_size: few; v_call: TRBV18; cdr3_aa: CASSPPGATGNTIYF
clone_size: .; v_call: TRBV4-2; cdr3_aa: CASSLQGGGDQPQHF
clone_size: .; v_call: TRBV11-2; cdr3_aa: CASSSGGSKAFF
clone_size: .; v_call: TRBV6-5; cdr3_aa: CASSFYGGANNEQFF
clone_size: .; v_call: TRBV6-6; cdr3_aa: CASSFGGYEQYF
clone_size: .; v_call: TRBV10-1; cdr3_aa: CASPPPDGAEKLFF
clone_size: .; v_call: TRBV4-2; cdr3_aa: CASSRRLAVTDTQYF
clone_size: .; v_call: TRBV3-1/TRBV3-2; cdr3_aa: CASSQGVWGRATEQYF
clone_size: .; v_call: TRBV7-9; cdr3_aa: CASSLTQSEKLFF
clone_size: .; v_call: TRBV7-8; cdr3_aa: CASSLTLAGGDTGELFF
clone_size: .; v_call: TRBV21-1; cdr3_aa: CASSLTGTVVPSGANVLTF
clone_size: once; v_call: TRBV6-5; cdr3_aa: CASNPLALRGSPLHF
clone_size: .; v_call: TRBV27; cdr3_aa: CASSSVRGRQGGTEAFF
clone_size: .; v_call: TRBV6-6; cdr3_aa: CASTLQGTTTDTQYF
clone_size: .; v_call: TRBV9; cdr3_aa: CASSPGPGQIYGYTF
clone_size: .; v_call: TRBV4-3; cdr3_aa: CASSQDPGLAGDGEQYF
clone_size: .; v_call: TRBV7-2; cdr3_aa: CASSLSREGGYTF
clone_size: .; v_call: TRBV18; cdr3_aa: CASTYSAGTSGPTNTGELFF
clone_size: .; v_call: TRBV24-1; cdr3_aa: CATSDWSAPSGANVLTF
clone_size: .; v_call: TRBV19; cdr3_aa: CASSVRQAYEQYF
clone_size: .; v_call: TRBV5-1; cdr3_aa: CASSLEDGNYGYTF
clone_size: .; v_call: TRBV6-2/TRBV6-3; cdr3_aa: CASSYHGREQYF
clone_size: .; v_call: TRBV7-2; cdr3_aa: CASSPAAYEQYF
clone_size: .; v_call: TRBV5-4; cdr3_aa: CASSLAGTGYGYTF
clone_size: .; v_call: TRBV30; cdr3_aa: CAWSVGTASNQPQHF
clone_size: .; v_call: TRBV11-3; cdr3_aa: CASSPRRGAAQETQYF
clone_size: .; v_call: TRBV18; cdr3_aa: CASSPRVNLDSPLHF
clone_size: .; v_call: TRBV4-2; cdr3_aa: CASSQDLGGGRVDNEQFF
clone_size: .; v_call: TRBV18; cdr3_aa: CASSPDRDSPLHF
clone_size: .; v_call: TRBV6-2/TRBV6-3; cdr3_aa: CASSYSGSRSGNTIYF
clone_size: .; v_call: TRBV27; cdr3_aa: CASSGGPGGNQPQHF
clone_size: .; v_call: TRBV5-1; cdr3_aa: CASSSTSGSDEQFF
clone_size: .; v_call: TRBV5-1; cdr3_aa: CASSLGTSTSYNEQFF
clone_size: .; v_call: TRBV7-2; cdr3_aa: CASSSEQGTSGFF
clone_size: .; v_call: TRBV19; cdr3_aa: CASSIEGERGYTF
clone_size: once; v_call: TRBV19; cdr3_aa: CASTHSFREIAFF
clone_size: .; v_call: TRBV18; cdr3_aa: CASSPAGTATYNEQFF
clone_size: .; v_call: TRBV5-8; cdr3_aa: CASSLGTPQETQYF